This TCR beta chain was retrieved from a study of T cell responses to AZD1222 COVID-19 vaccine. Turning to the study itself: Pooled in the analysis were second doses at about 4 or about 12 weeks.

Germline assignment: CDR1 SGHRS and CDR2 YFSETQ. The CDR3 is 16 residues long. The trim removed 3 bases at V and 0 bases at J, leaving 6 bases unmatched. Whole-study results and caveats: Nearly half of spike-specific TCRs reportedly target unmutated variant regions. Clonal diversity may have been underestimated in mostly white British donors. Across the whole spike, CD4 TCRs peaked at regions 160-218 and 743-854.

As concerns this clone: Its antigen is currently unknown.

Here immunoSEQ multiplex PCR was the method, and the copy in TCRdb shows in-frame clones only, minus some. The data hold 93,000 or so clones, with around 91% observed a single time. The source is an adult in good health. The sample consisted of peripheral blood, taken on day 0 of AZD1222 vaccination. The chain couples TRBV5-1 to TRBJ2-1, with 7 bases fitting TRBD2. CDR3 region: CASSSGGRSSYNEQFF. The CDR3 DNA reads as TGCGCCAGCAGCTCGGGGGGACGGAGCTCCTACAATGAGCAGTTCTTC.